Listed below are T cell receptor beta chains from one sample, sequenced in a study of blood T cell repertoires in COVID-19. TCRdb's table, derived via immunoSEQ multiplex PCR, lists solely in-frame clones and lacks some. Of just over 90,000 clones listed, just under 80% were seen once; the top ten hold less than 20%. The material sequenced was peripheral blood. Every receptor here comes from a human donor in a cohort sampled during active COVID-19. Each CDR3 is given with its conserved first and last residue. The order of the fields is clone size, D gene, J gene, V gene, CDR3 DNA, CDR3 protein. The D gene is left open where the match is weak. Clone size is stated in some rows and not others, as once, few, many or a class when expanded.

>.|TRBD2|TRBJ2-4|TRBV3-1/TRBV3-2
TGTGCCAGCAGCCAAGTTTCAGCGGGAGGTAACATTCAGTACTTC
CASSQVSAGGNIQYF
>.|TRBD1|TRBJ1-2|TRBV19
TGTGCCAGTAGGGGACAGGGGGACCGAAGCTATGGCTACACCTTC
CASRGQGDRSYGYTF
>few|.|TRBJ1-1|TRBV28
TGTGCCAGCAGTTTTCGTTCAGGGTTAGGTAGGTCGACTGAAGCTTTCTTT
CASSFRSGLGRSTEAFF
>.|TRBD2|TRBJ2-5|TRBV28
TGTGCCAGCCGAAGGGATTCGAGTAGCGGGAGCGAGACCCAGTACTTC
CASRRDSSSGSETQYF
>.|.|TRBJ2-7|TRBV7-6
TGTGCCAGCAGCTTAGTCACAGGTGGACCAGGCGAGCAGTACTTC
CASSLVTGGPGEQYF
>once|.|TRBJ2-1|TRBV5-8
TGTGCCAGCAGCACGGGACAAAGGAGCTACAATGAGCAGTTCTTC
CASSTGQRSYNEQFF
>.|TRBD2|TRBJ2-1|TRBV15
TGTGCCACCAGCAGTCCCCATCTAGCGGGGGGGCGTGAGCAGTTCTTC
CATSSPHLAGGREQFF
>.|TRBD1|TRBJ2-1|TRBV6-5
TGTGCCAGCCGGGACAGGGGAATGTATGAGCAGTTCTTC
CASRDRGMYEQFF
>.|.|TRBJ2-1|TRBV15
TGTGCCACCAGTAGCCCAGGGGCTGGGTACAATGAGCAGTTCTTC
CATSSPGAGYNEQFF
>.|.|TRBJ1-1|TRBV7-2
TGTGCCAGCAGCCGGATATGGGGGCTGGTGAACACTGAAGCTTTCTTT
CASSRIWGLVNTEAFF
>few|TRBD2|TRBJ2-7|TRBV7-8
TGTGCCAGCAGCTTGACTAGCGGGGTCTCCTACGAGCAGTACTTC
CASSLTSGVSYEQYF
>.|TRBD2|TRBJ2-7|TRBV7-9
TGTGCCAGCAGCCCCCTAGGGACTAGCGGGGGCTACGAGCAGTACTTC
CASSPLGTSGGYEQYF
>.|.|TRBJ2-6|TRBV6-6
TGTGCCAGCAGCCGAAGTGGGGGCCGGATTACCGTTTCGGGAGGGGCCAACGTCCTGACTTTC
CASSRSGGRITVSGGANVLTF
>.|TRBD1|TRBJ2-2|TRBV9
TGTGCCAGCGATGGACAGGGGGGAACCGGGGAGCTGTTTTTT
CASDGQGGTGELFF
>.|.|TRBJ2-7|TRBV4-2
TGTGCCAGCAGCCAAGAGAACCGAGGGGGATACGAGCAGTACTTC
CASSQENRGGYEQYF
>.|.|TRBJ2-5|TRBV18
TGTGCCAGCTCACCGGCTAGCCGAGAGGCAGAGACCCAGTACTTC
CASSPASREAETQYF
>few|TRBD1|TRBJ1-1|TRBV4-1
TGCGCCAGCAGCCACTACCTAGGACAGGGCGGCACTGAAGCTTTCTTT
CASSHYLGQGGTEAFF
>.|.|TRBJ2-7|TRBV5-3
TGTGCCAGAAGCCGCGACAGGTCCCGACTGACCTCCTACGAGCAGTACTTC
CARSRDRSRLTSYEQYF
>.|.|TRBJ1-4|TRBV6-5
TGTGCCAGCAGTTCACAACAGGGAAAACTGTTTTTT
CASSSQQGKLFF
>.|.|TRBJ1-3|TRBV28
TGTGCCAGCAGCACTCCTGACACTCGCTCTGGAAACACCATATATTTT
CASSTPDTRSGNTIYF
>.|TRBD1|TRBJ1-1|TRBV18
TGTGCCAGCACCGGGACAGGGGCGTTAATGAACACTGAAGCTTTCTTT
CASTGTGALMNTEAFF
>.|.|TRBJ2-3|TRBV11-2
TGTGCCAGCAGCGCTATAGGGCACTCAGGGGCGGATACGCAGTATTTT
CASSAIGHSGADTQYF
>.|TRBD2|TRBJ2-7|TRBV6-2/TRBV6-3
TGTGCCAGCAGTTATAGCGGGAGCGGGGCCTCCGAGCAGTACTTC
CASSYSGSGASEQYF
>.|TRBD2|TRBJ2-2|TRBV3-1/TRBV3-2
TGTGCCAGCAGCCAATTGGGGACTAGCCGCACCGGGGAGCTGTTTTTT
CASSQLGTSRTGELFF
>.|.|TRBJ2-6|TRBV5-1
TGCGCCAGCAGCTTGGTGGACAGCGCCGCAGGGGCCGGGGCCAACGTCCTGACTTTC
CASSLVDSAAGAGANVLTF
>.|TRBD2|TRBJ2-5|TRBV28
TGTGCCAGCAGTCCCCGCCCCCAACTAGCGGGGGGCCCGGCGGCGACCCAGTACTTC
CASSPRPQLAGGPAATQYF
>.|.|TRBJ1-2|TRBV30
TGTGCCTGGAGCCTCGGTATTAACTATGGCTACACCTTC
CAWSLGINYGYTF
>.|.|TRBJ1-2|TRBV5-5
TGTGCCAGCAGCCATACCGGCCCAGGGAATGGCTACACCTTC
CASSHTGPGNGYTF
>.|.|TRBJ1-1|TRBV7-8
TGTGCCAGCAGCTTAGAATTGAGGCGAGGGGAAGCTTTCTTT
CASSLELRRGEAFF
>.|TRBD1|TRBJ2-1|TRBV2
TGTGCCAGCAGTGGGGGGACAGGGGAGAACAATGAGCAGTTCTTC
CASSGGTGENNEQFF
>once|.|TRBJ2-1|TRBV19
TGTGCCAGTAGTATAGGGGGAGGCAATGAGCAGTTCTTC
CASSIGGGNEQFF